This T cell receptor beta chain appears in the sequencing data of a study of blood T cell repertoires in COVID-19 (dated by TCRdb to 2019 to 2021). Broadly, across the study: Collaborator samples came from the United States, Italy and Spain and covered acute and convalescent phases of COVID-19. The material from the prospective study consisted of cDNA or gDNA derived from T cells, B-cell-depleted T cells, or PBMCs. Where HLA class I and class II types were available, the types were taken from metadata supplied by the sample provider, not from assay-based typing. The dataset comprised deeply sampled blood TCRbeta repertoires from subjects exposed to, actively infected with, or recovered from COVID-19. Samples came from the ongoing ImmuneRACE study (first 160 participants) plus 1,254 subjects from 6 global collaborators. A de-identified subject ID, COVID-19 status, age in years and sex were almost always included in the sample metadata. The repertoires were released in a freely available public database meant as a resource for research on the immune response to SARS-CoV-2.

The immunoSEQ Assay, a bias-controlled multiplex PCR, was used to amplify TCRbeta CDR3 regions from genomic DNA. The paper's processing steps were these. Nucleated cell counts per sample were estimated from amplification of reference gene primers within the assay. To quantify the absolute abundance of each unique TCRbeta CDR3 rearrangement, sequence reads were collapsed and filtered. Productive Simpson clonality was computed per sample as the square root of Simpson's diversity index over productive rearrangements. TCRdb provides this immuneACCESS table in a form limited to in-frame rearrangements. Some clones are lacking; in checked studies, under half of them reflect an unresolved V gene, and why the rest are absent is not known. V, J and clone size derive from that table, while D and trimming were established from the DNA sequence. The sample table lists tens of thousands of clones, over 65% of them with a count of one. Together, the top ten hold around 10% of the sample.

On this clone: Its target antigen remains unknown. No base quality information exists; no much larger clone differs at one position.

The germline V gene encodes CDR1 SGHNT and CDR2 YYREEE (reference sequence). V is shortened by 3 bases, J by 1 base, and the region joining them spans 10 bases. The CDR3 goes from the cysteine to the phenylalanine over 14 residues. Only the CDR3 DNA is retained, 42 bases long and in frame from the first base. The study at large found these results: The amount of clinical and demographic metadata varied by source and participant and was provided uncurated.

Collaborating institutions collected whole blood in K2EDTA tubes following their own protocols. Collaborator samples were shipped for TCRbeta analysis as frozen whole blood, isolated PBMCs, or DNA extracted from either sample type. The receptor comes from a human donor in a cohort sampled during active COVID-19. The rearranged segments are TRBV5-4 and TRBJ1-1, with a weak D call of TRBD1 (5 bases match). The sample was peripheral blood. The CDR3: CASSSGIRNTEAFF. The DNA reads TGTGCCAGCAGCTCAGGGATAAGGAACACTGAAGCTTTCTTT.